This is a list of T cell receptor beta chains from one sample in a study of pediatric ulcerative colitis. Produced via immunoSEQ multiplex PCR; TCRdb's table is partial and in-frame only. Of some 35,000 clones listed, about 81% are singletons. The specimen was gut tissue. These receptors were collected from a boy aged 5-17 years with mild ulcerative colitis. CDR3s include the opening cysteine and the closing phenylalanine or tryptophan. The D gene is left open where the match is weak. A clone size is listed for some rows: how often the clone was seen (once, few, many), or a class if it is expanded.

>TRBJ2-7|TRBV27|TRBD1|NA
CASSLVVGQGTHEQYF
TGTGCCAGCAGTTTAGTTGTAGGACAGGGGACCCACGAGCAGTACTTC
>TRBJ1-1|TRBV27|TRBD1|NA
CASSPWTGAHTEAFF
TGTGCCAGCAGTCCATGGACAGGGGCTCACACTGAAGCTTTCTTT
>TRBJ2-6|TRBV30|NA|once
CAWSRHISGANVLTF
TGTGCCTGGAGTCGGCACATCTCTGGGGCCAACGTCCTGACTTTC
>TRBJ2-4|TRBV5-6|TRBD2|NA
CASSLGLAVAKNIQYF
TGTGCCAGCAGCTTGGGACTAGCGGTAGCCAAAAACATTCAGTACTTC
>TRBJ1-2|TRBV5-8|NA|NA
CASNPPWPPYGYTF
TGTGCCAGCAACCCCCCTTGGCCCCCCTATGGCTACACCTTC
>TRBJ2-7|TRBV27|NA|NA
CASSLRQPPYEQYF
TGTGCCAGCAGTTTACGACAGCCTCCCTACGAGCAGTACTTC
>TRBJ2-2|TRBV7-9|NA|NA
CASTLWRGRVGELFF
TGTGCCAGCACTCTGTGGCGGGGCAGGGTCGGGGAGCTGTTTTTT
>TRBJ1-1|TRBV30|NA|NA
CAWSGGPVNAFF
TGTGCCTGGAGTGGGGGTCCAGTAAATGCTTTCTTT
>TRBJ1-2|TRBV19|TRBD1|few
CASSPRGGGRGYTF
TGTGCCAGTAGCCCGCGTGGAGGGGGCAGGGGCTACACCTTC
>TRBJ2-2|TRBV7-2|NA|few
CASSRGPSGELFF
TGTGCCAGCAGCAGAGGTCCGTCGGGGGAGCTGTTTTTT
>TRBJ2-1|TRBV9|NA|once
CASSPSSYEQFF
TGTGCCAGCAGCCCTTCTAGCTATGAGCAGTTCTTC
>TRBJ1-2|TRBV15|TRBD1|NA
CATSTTSGQVGYGYTF
TGTGCCACCAGCACTACGTCCGGACAGGTGGGCTATGGCTACACCTTC
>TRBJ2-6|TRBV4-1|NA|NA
CASSQVTGALLRGANVLTF
TGCGCCAGCAGCCAAGTTACGGGGGCGCTGCTTAGAGGGGCCAACGTCCTGACTTTC
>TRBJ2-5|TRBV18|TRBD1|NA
CASSPFVAGQGVETQYF
TGTGCCAGCTCACCGTTCGTGGCGGGACAGGGTGTGGAGACCCAGTACTTC
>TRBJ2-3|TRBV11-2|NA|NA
CASSLVLARYTDTQYF
TGTGCCAGCAGCTTAGTTCTAGCCCGATACACAGATACGCAGTATTTT
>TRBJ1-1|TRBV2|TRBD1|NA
CASSERGQGLNTEAFF
TGTGCCAGCAGTGAAAGAGGACAGGGGTTGAACACTGAAGCTTTCTTT
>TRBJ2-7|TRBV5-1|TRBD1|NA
CASSFPRDSTFFYEQYF
TGCGCCAGCAGCTTCCCGAGGGACAGCACTTTTTTCTACGAGCAGTACTTC
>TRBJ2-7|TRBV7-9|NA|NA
CASSGLGVRGRYEQYF
TGTGCCAGCAGCGGACTCGGGGTACGGGGACGCTACGAGCAGTACTTC
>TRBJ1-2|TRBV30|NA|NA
CAWRLGTFYGYTF
TGTGCCTGGAGGCTGGGTACCTTCTATGGCTACACCTTC
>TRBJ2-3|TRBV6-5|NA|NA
CASKLTHTQDTQYF
TGTGCCAGCAAACTCACCCACACACAAGATACGCAGTATTTT
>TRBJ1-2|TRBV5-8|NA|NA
CASSLDTGSLTYGYTF
TGTGCCAGCAGCTTAGACACAGGAAGCCTTACCTATGGCTACACCTTC
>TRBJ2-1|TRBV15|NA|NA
CATSRGGGSSYNEQFF
TGTGCCACCAGCAGGGGAGGAGGGAGCTCCTACAATGAGCAGTTCTTC
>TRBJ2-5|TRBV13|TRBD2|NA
CASSTWTSGETQYF
TGTGCCAGCAGCACCTGGACTAGCGGGGAGACCCAGTACTTC
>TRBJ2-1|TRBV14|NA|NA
CASSQRVNNEQFF
TGTGCCAGCAGCCAAAGAGTCAACAATGAGCAGTTCTTC
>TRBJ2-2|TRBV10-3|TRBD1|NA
CAISLPPGQENTGELFF
TGTGCCATCAGTCTTCCCCCGGGACAGGAAAACACCGGGGAGCTGTTTTTT
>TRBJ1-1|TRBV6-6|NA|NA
CASSYAGAGNTEAFF
TGTGCCAGCAGTTATGCCGGAGCGGGGAACACTGAAGCTTTCTTT
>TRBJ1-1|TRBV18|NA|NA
CASSPGNSLREAFF
TGTGCCAGCTCACCCGGAAACAGCCTTAGGGAAGCTTTCTTT
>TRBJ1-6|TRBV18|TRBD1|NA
CASSPSQGANNSPLHF
TGTGCCAGCTCACCCTCACAGGGGGCGAATAATTCACCCCTCCACTTT
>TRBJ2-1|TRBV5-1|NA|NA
CASRVQSSYNEQFF
TGCGCCAGCAGGGTACAGAGCTCCTACAATGAGCAGTTCTTC
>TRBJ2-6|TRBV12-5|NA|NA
CASGLPLGGSSGANVLTF
TGTGCTAGTGGTTTGCCCTTAGGGGGTTCCTCTGGGGCCAACGTCCTGACTTTC
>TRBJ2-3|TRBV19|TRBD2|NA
CASSIKLAGRYTDTQYF
TGTGCCAGTAGTATAAAGTTAGCGGGGCGTTACACAGATACGCAGTATTTT
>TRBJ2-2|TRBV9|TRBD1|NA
CASSAGTGGNTGELFF
TGTGCCAGCAGCGCCGGGACAGGGGGCAACACCGGGGAGCTGTTTTTT
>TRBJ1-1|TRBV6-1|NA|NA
CASSRRTEAFF
TGTGCCAGCAGTAGACGAACTGAAGCTTTCTTT
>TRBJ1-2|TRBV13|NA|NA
CASSLLGVLKMDYGYTF
TGTGCCAGCAGCCTTCTGGGGGTCCTCAAGATGGACTATGGCTACACCTTC
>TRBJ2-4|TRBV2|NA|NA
CASSEGAPDDLAKNIQYF
TGTGCCAGCAGTGAAGGGGCCCCGGACGATCTAGCCAAAAACATTCAGTACTTC
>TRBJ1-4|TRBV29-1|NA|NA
CSVEDSGADEKLFF
TGCAGCGTTGAAGATTCAGGGGCGGATGAAAAACTGTTTTTT
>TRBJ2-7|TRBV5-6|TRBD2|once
CASSLRAGGTYEQYF
TGTGCCAGCAGCTTGAGGGCGGGGGGCACCTACGAGCAGTACTTC
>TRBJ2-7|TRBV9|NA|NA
CASSVEVLGGEQYF
TGTGCCAGCAGCGTAGAGGTACTGGGGGGAGAGCAGTACTTC
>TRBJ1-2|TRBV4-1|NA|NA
CASSHHGVTSYGYTF
TGCGCCAGCAGCCACCACGGAGTCACCAGCTATGGCTACACCTTC
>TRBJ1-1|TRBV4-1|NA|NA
CASSQFGLTAHTAFF
TGCGCCAGCAGCCAATTCGGCTTAACCGCGCACACAGCTTTCTTT
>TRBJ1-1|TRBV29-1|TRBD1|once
CSVVNQGEGTEAFF
TGCAGCGTAGTTAATCAGGGGGAAGGGACTGAAGCTTTCTTT
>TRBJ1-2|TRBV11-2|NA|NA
CASSPIRGGIRFVGYTF
TGTGCCAGCAGCCCCATTCGAGGAGGGATCAGGTTCGTTGGCTACACCTTC
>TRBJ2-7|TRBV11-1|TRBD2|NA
CASSYLGGGSSYEQYF
TGTGCCAGCAGCTACCTTGGGGGAGGGTCCTCCTACGAGCAGTACTTC
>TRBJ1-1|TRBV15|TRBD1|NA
CATSRPSGGTGPREAFF
TGTGCCACCAGCAGACCCTCTGGGGGGACAGGGCCTAGGGAAGCTTTCTTT
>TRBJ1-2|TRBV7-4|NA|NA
CASVAAYNYGYTF
TGTGCCAGCGTGGCAGCCTATAACTATGGCTACACCTTC
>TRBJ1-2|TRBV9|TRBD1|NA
CASTNHATGTGSHGYTF
TGTGCCAGCACCAACCATGCTACCGGGACAGGGAGTCATGGCTACACCTTC
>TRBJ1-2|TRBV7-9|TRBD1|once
CASSIGTGLYGYTF
TGTGCCAGCAGCATCGGGACAGGGCTCTATGGCTACACCTTC
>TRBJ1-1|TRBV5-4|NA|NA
CASSLVGFDTEAFF
TGTGCCAGCAGCTTGGTCGGGTTTGACACTGAAGCTTTCTTT